Presented here are 14 T cell receptor beta chains from one specimen sequenced in a study of T cell responses to AZD1222 COVID-19 vaccine (dated by TCRdb to the early 2020s). The time point tag for this specimen amounts to: about 28 days (+/-7) after the second vaccine dose. Receptors were amplified or captured by the immunoSEQ multiplex PCR assay. Here the immuneACCESS table is served through TCRdb, limited to in-frame sequences with V and J called. Missing clones are a known gap in these copies; in checked studies unresolved V genes cover under half, and the rest lacks a known reason. The sample table holds about 160,000 clones, of which roughly nine tenths were seen once. Jointly, the top ten make up over 3% of the sample. The sequencing used peripheral blood, collected 28 days after the second AZD1222 dose. Source of these receptors: an adult who received the AZD1222 COVID-19 vaccine.

This rearrangement joins TRBV9 to TRBJ1-1; the match to TRBD1 covers 9 bases. With 4 bases clipped from V and 6 bases from J, the junction kept 13 bases outside the gene matches. The length of the CDR3 is 16 residues. CDR1 and CDR2 (germline): SGDLS, YYNGEE. As DNA, the CDR3 is TGTGCCAGCAGCCTCCGGGACAGGGCTTCTAGCGCTGAAGCTTTCTTT. This translates into CASSLRDRASSAEAFF.

The chain couples TRBV14 to TRBJ1-3; no clear D. The CDR3 contains 15 residues. Trimming shortened V by 0 bases and J by 2 bases, and 8 bases separated the two germline ends. CDR1 is SGHDN and CDR2 is FVKESK in the germline V gene. CDR3 nucleotides: TGTGCCAGCAGCCAAGAGTGGGGAACTGGAAACACCATATATTTT. The encoded protein is CASSQEWGTGNTIYF.

The chain is built from TRBV2 and TRBJ2-2; TRBD2 matches 9 bases. The CDR3 length is 14 residues. V was pared by 9 bases and J by 0 bases, with 2 bases of the junction left unmatched. Germline loops: CDR1 SNHLY, CDR2 FYNNEI. The CDR3 region has the DNA TGTGCCAGTTTAGCGGGGGCGAACACCGGGGAGCTGTTTTTT. Its protein product is CASLAGANTGELFF.

The chain couples TRBV25-1 to TRBJ2-1; 11 nucleotides agree with TRBD2. Germline V gene lookup returns CDR1 MGHDK and CDR2 SYGVNS. The ends lost 3 bases at V and 4 bases at J; junction bases unmatched: 8. The CDR3 sequence is 17 residues long. The chain's CDR3 is CASSDPTPSGGYNEQFF. The CDR3, as DNA: TGTGCCAGCAGTGACCCCACCCCTAGCGGGGGGTACAATGAGCAGTTCTTC.

The rearrangement joins TRBV5-1 to TRBJ2-1; possibly TRBD2 for D (6 bases). Germline V gives CDR1 SGHRS, CDR2 YFSETQ. V was trimmed by 2 bases and J by 6 bases, leaving 18 bases between them. The CDR3 totals 16 residues. CDR3 sequence reads: CASSLVSSVNPNEQFF. In DNA, the CDR3 is TGCGCCAGCAGCTTAGTGTCTAGCGTGAACCCCAATGAGCAGTTCTTC.

V usage is TRBV19 and J usage is TRBJ1-2; D is ambiguous. Germline V lookup: CDR1 LNHDA, CDR2 SQIVND (reference sequence). This CDR3 is 15 amino acids long. The V gene lost 1 base and the J gene lost 8 bases, with 17 bases spanning the gap. CDR3 loop: CASSIVTASIGGYTF. CDR3 nucleotides: TGTGCCAGTAGTATAGTAACCGCCTCAATTGGGGGCTACACCTTC.

This clone appeared many times. This same CDR3 is encoded by further DNA sequences in the sample. The genes are TRBV5-5 and TRBJ1-6; 7 bases are shared with TRBD1. CDR3 length: 14 residues. Germline V gene sequence: CDR1 SGHKS, CDR2 YYEKEE (reference sequence). The V segment lost 7 bases and the J segment 14 bases; nucleotides outside the gene matches: 15. This chain's CDR3 is CASGAGGGLGTLHF. As DNA, the CDR3 is TGTGCCAGCGGCGCAGGGGGAGGCCTGGGCACCCTCCACTTT.

The CDR3 sequence is CASRGTAPNSPLHF. CDR3 nucleotides: TGTGCCAGCAGGGGGACAGCTCCTAATTCACCCCTCCACTTT. The rearrangement joins TRBV27 to TRBJ1-6; 7 bases are shared with TRBD1. Unmatched junction bases numbered 5, after V lost 6 bases and J lost 6 bases. The CDR3 has 14 residues. In germline, CDR1 is MNHEY, CDR2 SMNVEV (reference sequence).

The J gene is TRBJ2-1, the V gene TRBV4-1, with 13 positions matching TRBD2. Germline V gene sequence: CDR1 MGHRA, CDR2 YSYEKL. The CDR3 spans 20 residues. V shed 2 bases and J 0 bases; nucleotides not matched to a gene: 10. CDR3 protein: CASSQPLGLAGASSYNEQFF. The DNA of the CDR3 is TGCGCCAGCAGCCAACCCTTAGGACTAGCGGGGGCCTCCTCCTACAATGAGCAGTTCTTC.

This clone came up once. V is TRBV6-5 and J is TRBJ1-4; D gene ambiguous. The germline V gene has CDR1 MNHEY and CDR2 SVGAGI. The CDR3 sequence is 12 residues long. V lost 6 bases and J lost 8, with 10 bases in between. In DNA, the CDR3 is TGTGCCAGCAGAAACGGAGTAGAAAAACTGTTTTTT. This gives the protein CASRNGVEKLFF.

The chain is built from TRBV7-2 and TRBJ1-1; D is unclear. This CDR3 comprises 14 residues. Germline V CDR1 and CDR2: SGHTA, FQGNSA. The V and J ends lost 5 bases and 3 bases respectively, with 13 bases between them. Here the CDR3 DNA reads TGTGCCAGCAGCCCCCTGACATGGGACACTGAAGCTTTCTTT. Its protein is CASSPLTWDTEAFF.

This clone came up a few times. The chain uses TRBV6-5 and TRBJ1-2; TRBD1 aligns across 7 bases. V lost 2 bases to trimming and J lost 6 bases; unmatched junction nucleotides: 6. This CDR3 is 14 amino acids long. The germline V gene has CDR1 MNHEY and CDR2 SVGAGI. The CDR3 DNA sequence: TGTGCCAGCAGTTACCGCGACAGGGATGATGGCTACACCTTC. Its protein is CASSYRDRDDGYTF.

The chain employs TRBV7-2 and TRBJ2-3, with 8 bases lining up with TRBD2. The CDR3 is made up of 17 amino acids. J gave up 0 bases and V 7 bases, and 12 bases lay outside the gene matches. Germline V gene data show CDR1 as SGHTA and CDR2 as FQGNSA. CDR3 coding DNA: TGTGCCAGCAACTTTGGGAACCGACTAGCGAGCACAGATACGCAGTATTTT. Translation gives CASNFGNRLASTDTQYF.

The chain combines TRBV6-4 with TRBJ2-1; a weak D match, TRBD1 (5 bases). Germline V CDR1 and CDR2: MRHNA, SNTAGT. The CDR3 contains 12 residues. V lost 8 bases to trimming and J lost 4 bases, with 9 bases between them. For the CDR3, the DNA is TGTGCCAGCTCCGCAGGGTACAATGAGCAGTTCTTC. This sequence encodes CASSAGYNEQFF.